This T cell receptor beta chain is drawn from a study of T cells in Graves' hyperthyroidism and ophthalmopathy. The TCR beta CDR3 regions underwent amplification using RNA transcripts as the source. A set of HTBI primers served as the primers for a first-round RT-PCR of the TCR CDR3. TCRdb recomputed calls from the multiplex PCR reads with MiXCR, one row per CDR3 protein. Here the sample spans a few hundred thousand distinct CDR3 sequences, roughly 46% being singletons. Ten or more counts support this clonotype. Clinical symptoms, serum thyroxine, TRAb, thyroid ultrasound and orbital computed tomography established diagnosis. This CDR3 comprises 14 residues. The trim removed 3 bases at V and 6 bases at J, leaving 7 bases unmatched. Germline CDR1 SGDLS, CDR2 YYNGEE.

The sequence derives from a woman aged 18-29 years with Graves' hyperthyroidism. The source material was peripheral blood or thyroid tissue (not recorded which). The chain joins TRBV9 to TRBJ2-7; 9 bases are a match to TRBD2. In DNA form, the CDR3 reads TGTGCCAGCAGCGCCCCGACTAGCGGAAGCGAGCAGTACTTC. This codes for CASSAPTSGSEQYF.